The 14 T cell receptor beta chains below all came from one sample that was sequenced in a study of CD8 T cells in Susac syndrome. Roughly 0.45 to 1 ug RNA was reverse transcribed with random hexamers. TCRdb reprocessed the immunoSEQ multiplex PCR reads with MiXCR, giving one entry per CDR3 protein. The sample carries 300,000 to 350,000 distinct CDR3 sequences, around 90% recorded once. Sequenced sample: CD4+ T cells from PBMCs. These receptors all come from a human donor with multiple sclerosis.

The J gene is TRBJ2-1, the V gene TRBV6-2 or TRBV6-3; D is ambiguous. This CDR3 is 15 amino acids long. Trimming stripped 7 bases from V and 6 bases from J, with 19 bases between. Germline V CDR1 and CDR2: MNHEY, SVGEGT. The CDR3 DNA reads TGTGCCAGCAAAGAGTGGGCCCTAGGAAGCAATGAGCAGTTCTTC. It translates to CASKEWALGSNEQFF.

The V gene is TRBV27, the J gene TRBJ2-2, with D perhaps being TRBD1 or TRBD2 (5 bases each). CDR1 is MNHEY and CDR2 is SMNVEV in the germline V gene (reference sequence). CDR3 size: 15 residues. V was clipped by 6 bases and J by 4 bases, with 15 bases between them. DNA of the CDR3: TGTGCCAGCAGCGCTAGTAACGGGGCCACCGGGGAGCTGTTTTTT. Translating gives CASSASNGATGELFF.

The chain combines TRBV30 with TRBJ1-2; TRBD1 is a possible D gene (6 bases). Trimming cost V 4 bases and J 4 bases, with 16 bases left between them. Germline V CDR1 and CDR2: GTSNPN, SVGIG (reference sequence). The CDR3 runs 14 residues. DNA for the CDR3: TGTGCCTGGACTACAGGGATTCGGAGCTATGGCTACACCTTC. It codes for CAWTTGIRSYGYTF.

The CDR3 coding sequence is TGTGCCACCAGCAGAGATGGCTGGGACCTGTGGGGCAATGAGCAGTTCTTC. It encodes CATSRDGWDLWGNEQFF. This chain links TRBV15 with TRBJ2-1, with D possibly called TRBD1 or TRBD2 (5 bases each). The CDR3 contains 17 residues. Germline V gives CDR1 LNHNV, CDR2 YYDKDF (reference sequence). With 0 bases removed from V and 6 bases from J, the gap between germline ends came to 18 bases. Together with reference TRBV15 and TRBJ2-1, the CDR3 gives the full variable domain: DAMVIQNPRYQVTQFGKPVTLSCSQTLNHNVMYWYQQKSSQAPKLLFHYYDKDFNNEADTPDNFQSRRPNTSFCFLDIRSPGLGDTAMYLCATSRDGWDLWGNEQFFGPGTRLTVL.

The chain combines TRBV2 with TRBJ1-1, with D unclear. The V gene's germline CDR1 is SNHLY and CDR2 FYNNEI. Deletions cut 7 bases from V and 2 bases from J, with 11 bases between. The CDR3 contains 13 residues. This chain's CDR3 is CASMVHQNTEAFF. The CDR3 bases are TGTGCCAGCATGGTCCATCAAAACACTGAAGCTTTCTTT.

The V gene is TRBV4-1, the J gene TRBJ1-2; the D gene is possibly TRBD1 (5 bases). V was shortened by 0 bases and J by 2 bases, with 16 bases between the two germline ends. This CDR3 contains 17 residues. Germline V gene lookup returns CDR1 MGHRA and CDR2 YSYEKL. The DNA of the CDR3 is TGCGCCAGCAGCCAAGAAAGAAAGGGGCGCACGAACTATGGCTACACCTTC. Amino acids: CASSQERKGRTNYGYTF.

The DNA of the CDR3 is TGTGCCAGCAGTTCTCGGGGACGGGGCTACACCTTC. This codes for CASSSRGRGYTF. This chain connects TRBV28 to TRBJ1-2; perhaps TRBD1 as D (5 bases). CDR1 MDHEN and CDR2 SYDVKM come from the germline V gene. Trimming removed 4 bases from V and 8 bases from J, with 11 bases in between. The CDR3 loop spans 12 amino acids.

The chain has TRBV12-3 or TRBV12-4 and TRBJ2-1, with 8 nucleotides matching TRBD2. This CDR3 comprises 14 residues. V gave up 9 bases and J gave up 0 bases; unmatched junction bases: 4. The CDR3 sequence is CASGLARSYNEQFF. DNA for the CDR3: TGTGCCAGTGGACTAGCCCGCTCCTACAATGAGCAGTTCTTC.

This chain uses TRBV7-3 with TRBJ2-7; D may correspond to TRBD1 or TRBD2 (6 bases each). Trimming took off 5 bases at V and 8 bases at J, with 19 bases between the two ends. The CDR3 sequence is 14 residues long. Germline values: CDR1 SGHTA, CDR2 FQGTGA. CDR3 sequence (DNA): TGTGCCAGCAGCCCCGGGGGCGCGGGAAGTCAGCAGTACTTC. As protein: CASSPGGAGSQQYF.

The chain links TRBV30 to TRBJ1-1; the match to TRBD1 covers 7 bases. V dropped 2 bases and J dropped 1; count of bases not matched to a gene: 10. This CDR3 comprises 16 residues. The germline gives CDR1 GTSNPN, CDR2 SVGIG (reference sequence). The CDR3 loop is CAWSIHTGVKNTEAFF. CDR3 bases: TGTGCCTGGAGTATACATACAGGGGTTAAGAACACTGAAGCTTTCTTT.

The V call is TRBV9, the J call TRBJ2-1, with no clear D. CDR3 length: 16 amino acids. V was clipped by 0 bases and J by 7 bases, with 17 bases between them. The germline V gene encodes CDR1 SGDLS and CDR2 YYNGEE. CDR3 DNA sequence: TGTGCCAGCAGCGTAGCGGAGCTCATTCTCTCAAATGAGCAGTTCTTC. It specifies CASSVAELILSNEQFF.

The rearrangement joins TRBV29-1 to TRBJ1-4; TRBD1 is a possible D gene (6 bases). V was clipped by 3 bases and J by 6 bases, with 11 bases between them. The CDR3 consists of 13 residues. Germline V lookup: CDR1 SQVTM, CDR2 ANQGSEA. Here the CDR3 reads CSVDLQGDEKLFF. For the CDR3, the DNA is TGCAGCGTTGATTTACAGGGCGATGAAAAACTGTTTTTT.

This rearrangement joins TRBV12-3 or TRBV12-4 to TRBJ2-1; 16 bases match TRBD2. CDR3 length equals 17 residues. With 6 bases clipped from V and 2 bases from J, the junction kept 4 bases outside the gene matches. DNA of the CDR3: TGTGCCAGCAGGCGGGGGACTAGCGGGAGGGCCTACAATGAGCAGTTCTTC. Translating gives CASRRGTSGRAYNEQFF.

This sequence joins TRBV7-9 and TRBJ2-2; 7 nucleotides match TRBD2. The CDR3 extends over 15 amino acids. Germline-derived CDR1 and CDR2 are SEHNR and FQNEAQ (reference sequence). The junction had 7 bases not matched to a gene; V was cut back by 5 bases and J by 4 bases. The CDR3 reads CASSPPGRATGELFF. Written as DNA, the CDR3 is TGTGCCAGCAGCCCTCCGGGGAGGGCCACCGGGGAGCTGTTTTTT.